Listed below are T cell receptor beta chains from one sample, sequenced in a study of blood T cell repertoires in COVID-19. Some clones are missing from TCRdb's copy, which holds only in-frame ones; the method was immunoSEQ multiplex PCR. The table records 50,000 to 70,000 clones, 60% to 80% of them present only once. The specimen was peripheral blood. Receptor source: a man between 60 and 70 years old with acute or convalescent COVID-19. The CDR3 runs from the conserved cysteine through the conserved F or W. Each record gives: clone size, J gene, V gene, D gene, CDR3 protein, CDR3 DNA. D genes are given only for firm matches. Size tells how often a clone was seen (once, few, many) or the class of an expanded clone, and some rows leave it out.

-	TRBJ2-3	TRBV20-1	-	CSTGTNTQYF	TGCAGTACAGGGACAAATACGCAGTATTTT
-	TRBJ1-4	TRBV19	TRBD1	CASSDRGPTNEKLFF	TGTGCCAGTAGTGACAGGGGTCCGACTAATGAAAAACTGTTTTTT
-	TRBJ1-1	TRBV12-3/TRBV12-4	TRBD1	CASSRGPVSEAFF	TGTGCCAGCAGCAGGGGGCCGGTGTCTGAAGCTTTCTTT
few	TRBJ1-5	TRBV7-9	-	CASSLDSGLQPQHF	TGTGCCAGCAGCTTAGATTCCGGTTTACAGCCCCAGCATTTT
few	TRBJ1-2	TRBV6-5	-	CASISGRGPGEGYTF	TGTGCCAGCATTTCGGGCCGCGGTCCCGGGGAGGGCTACACCTTC
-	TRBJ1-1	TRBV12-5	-	CASGLEEGSEAFF	TGTGCTAGTGGTTTGGAGGAGGGGAGTGAAGCTTTCTTT
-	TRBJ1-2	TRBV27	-	CASSTRRVNYGYTF	TGTGCCAGCAGTACCCGGAGAGTTAACTATGGCTACACCTTC
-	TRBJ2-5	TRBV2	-	CASSASKTQYF	TGTGCCAGCAGTGCCAGTAAGACCCAGTACTTC
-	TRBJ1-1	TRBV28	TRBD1	CASSPTGGLGNTEAFF	TGTGCCAGCAGTCCGACAGGGGGCTTAGGAAACACTGAAGCTTTCTTT
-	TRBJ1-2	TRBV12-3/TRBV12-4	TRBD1	CASTLRGNYGYTF	TGTGCCAGCACCCTCAGGGGGAACTATGGCTACACCTTC
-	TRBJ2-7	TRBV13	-	CASSFSPEGEFYEQYF	TGTGCCAGCAGCTTTTCCCCCGAGGGGGAGTTCTACGAGCAGTACTTC
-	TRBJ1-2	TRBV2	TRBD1	CASSNQGVPVYTF	TGTGCCAGCAGTAACCAGGGGGTACCGGTCTACACCTTC
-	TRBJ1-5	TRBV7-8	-	CASSLGLSGREPQHF	TGTGCCAGCAGCTTAGGTTTATCAGGCAGGGAGCCCCAGCATTTT
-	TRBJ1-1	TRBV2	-	CASSWGLSGKNTEAFF	TGTGCCAGCAGTTGGGGGCTTTCAGGGAAGAACACTGAAGCTTTCTTT
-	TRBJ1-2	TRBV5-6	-	CASSLAVEGYTF	TGTGCCAGCAGCTTGGCCGTCGAGGGCTACACCTTC
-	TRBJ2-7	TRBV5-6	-	CASSLVPGSPYEQYF	TGTGCCAGCAGCTTGGTTCCAGGGTCCCCCTACGAGCAGTACTTC
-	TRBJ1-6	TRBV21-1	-	CASSFGFSGSYNSPLHF	TGTGCCAGCAGTTTCGGTTTTTCGGGTTCATATAATTCACCCCTCCACTTT
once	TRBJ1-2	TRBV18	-	CASSSQGVYGYTF	TGTGCCAGCTCATCACAGGGAGTCTATGGCTACACCTTC
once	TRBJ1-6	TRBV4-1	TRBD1	CASSLHGGTGRSPLHF	TGCGCCAGCAGCCTCCATGGGGGGACAGGGAGGTCACCCCTCCACTTT
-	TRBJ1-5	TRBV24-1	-	CATSDSPRGLWIAQPQHF	TGTGCCACCAGTGATTCCCCCCGGGGACTTTGGATCGCTCAGCCCCAGCATTTT
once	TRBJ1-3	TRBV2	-	CASSEQGFDGNTIYF	TGTGCCAGCAGTGAACAGGGGTTTGATGGAAACACCATATATTTT
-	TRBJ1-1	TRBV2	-	CASSVDRREAFF	TGTGCCAGCAGCGTCGACAGGCGTGAAGCTTTCTTT
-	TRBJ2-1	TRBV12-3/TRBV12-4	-	CASSFSDNEQFF	TGTGCCAGCAGTTTTTCCGACAATGAGCAGTTCTTC
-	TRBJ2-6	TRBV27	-	CASRRLGANVLTF	TGTGCCAGCAGGCGCCTTGGGGCCAACGTCCTGACTTTC